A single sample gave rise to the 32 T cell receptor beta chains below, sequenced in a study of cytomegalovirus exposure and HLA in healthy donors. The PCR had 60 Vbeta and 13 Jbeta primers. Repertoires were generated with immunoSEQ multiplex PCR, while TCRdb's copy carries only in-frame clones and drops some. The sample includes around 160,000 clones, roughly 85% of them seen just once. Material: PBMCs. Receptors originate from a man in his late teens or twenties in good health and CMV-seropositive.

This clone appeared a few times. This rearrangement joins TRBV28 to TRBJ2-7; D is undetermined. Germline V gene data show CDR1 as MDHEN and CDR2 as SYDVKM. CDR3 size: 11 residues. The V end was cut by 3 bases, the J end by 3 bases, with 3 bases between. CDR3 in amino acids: CASSFGYEQYF. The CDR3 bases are TGTGCCAGCAGTTTCGGCTACGAGCAGTACTTC. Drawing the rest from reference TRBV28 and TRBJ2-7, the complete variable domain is DVKVTQSSRYLVKRTGEKVFLECVQDMDHENMFWYRQDPGLGLRLIYFSYDVKMKEKGDIPEGYSVSREKKERFSLILESASTNQTSMYLCASSFGYEQYFGPGTRLTVT.

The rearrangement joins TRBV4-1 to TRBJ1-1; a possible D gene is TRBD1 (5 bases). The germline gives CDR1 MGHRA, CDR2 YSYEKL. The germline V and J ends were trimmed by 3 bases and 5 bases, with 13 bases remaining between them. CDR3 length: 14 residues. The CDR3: CASSHPGSGTEAFF. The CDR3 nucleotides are TGCGCCAGCAGCCATCCAGGGTCAGGGACTGAAGCTTTCTTT.

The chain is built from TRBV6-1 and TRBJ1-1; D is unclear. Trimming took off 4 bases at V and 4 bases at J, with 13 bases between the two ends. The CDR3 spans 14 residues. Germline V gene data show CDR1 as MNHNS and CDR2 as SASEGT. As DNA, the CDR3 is TGTGCCAGCAGTGTTACAGTTAAAGGCACTGAAGCTTTCTTT. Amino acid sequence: CASSVTVKGTEAFF.

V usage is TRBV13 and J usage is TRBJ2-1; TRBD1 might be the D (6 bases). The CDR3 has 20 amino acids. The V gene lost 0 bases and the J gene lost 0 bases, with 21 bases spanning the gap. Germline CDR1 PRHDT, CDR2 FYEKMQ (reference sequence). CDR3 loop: CASSLGLDRIATSSYNEQFF. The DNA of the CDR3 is TGTGCCAGCAGCTTAGGCCTGGACAGAATAGCAACTAGCTCCTACAATGAGCAGTTCTTC. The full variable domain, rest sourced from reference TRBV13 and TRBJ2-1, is AAGVIQSPRHLIKEKRETATLKCYPIPRHDTVYWYQQGPGQDPQFLISFYEKMQSDKGSIPDRFSAQQFSDYHSELNMSSLELGDSALYFCASSLGLDRIATSSYNEQFFGPGTRLTVL.

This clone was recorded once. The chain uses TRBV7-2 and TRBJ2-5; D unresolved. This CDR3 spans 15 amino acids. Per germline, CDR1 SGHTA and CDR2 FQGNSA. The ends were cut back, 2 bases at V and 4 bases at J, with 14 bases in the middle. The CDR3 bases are TGTGCCAGCAGCTTAATCGCCCGAGTGGTAGAGACCCAGTACTTC. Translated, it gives CASSLIARVVETQYF.

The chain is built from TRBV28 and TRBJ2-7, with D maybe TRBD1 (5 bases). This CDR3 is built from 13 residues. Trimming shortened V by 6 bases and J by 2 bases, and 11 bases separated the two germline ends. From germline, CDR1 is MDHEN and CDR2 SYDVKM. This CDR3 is CASRLRVTYEQYF. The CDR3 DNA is TGTGCCAGCAGACTCAGGGTGACCTACGAGCAGTACTTC.

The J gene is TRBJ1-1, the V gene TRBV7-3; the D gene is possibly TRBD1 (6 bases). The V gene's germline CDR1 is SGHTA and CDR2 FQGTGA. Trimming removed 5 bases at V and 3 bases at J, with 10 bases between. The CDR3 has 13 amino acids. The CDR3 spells CASSINRDTEAFF. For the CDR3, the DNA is TGTGCCAGCAGCATAAACAGGGACACTGAAGCTTTCTTT.

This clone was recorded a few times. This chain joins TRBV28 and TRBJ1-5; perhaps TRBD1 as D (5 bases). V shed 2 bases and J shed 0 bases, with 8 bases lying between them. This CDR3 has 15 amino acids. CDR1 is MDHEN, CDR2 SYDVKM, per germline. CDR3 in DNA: TGTGCCAGCAGTTTAGGGGGGTATAGCAATCAGCCCCAGCATTTT. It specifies CASSLGGYSNQPQHF.

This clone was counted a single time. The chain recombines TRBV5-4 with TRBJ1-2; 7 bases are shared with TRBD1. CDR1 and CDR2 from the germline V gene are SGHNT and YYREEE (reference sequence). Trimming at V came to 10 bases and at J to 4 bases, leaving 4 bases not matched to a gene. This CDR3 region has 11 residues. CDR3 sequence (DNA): TGTGCCTTTGGACAGGTCTATGGCTACACCTTC. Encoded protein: CAFGQVYGYTF.

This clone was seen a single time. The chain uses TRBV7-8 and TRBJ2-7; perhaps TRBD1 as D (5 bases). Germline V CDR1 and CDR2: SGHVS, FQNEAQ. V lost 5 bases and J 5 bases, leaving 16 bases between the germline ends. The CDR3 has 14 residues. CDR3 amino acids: CASSHVRGPNEQYF. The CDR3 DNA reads TGTGCCAGCAGCCATGTTAGGGGTCCCAACGAGCAGTACTTC.

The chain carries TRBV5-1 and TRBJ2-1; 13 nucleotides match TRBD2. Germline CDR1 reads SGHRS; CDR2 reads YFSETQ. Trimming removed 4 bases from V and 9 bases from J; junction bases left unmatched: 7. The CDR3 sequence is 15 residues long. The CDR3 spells CASSQGLAGIGEQFF. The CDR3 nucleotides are TGCGCCAGCAGCCAGGGACTAGCGGGAATCGGTGAGCAGTTCTTC.

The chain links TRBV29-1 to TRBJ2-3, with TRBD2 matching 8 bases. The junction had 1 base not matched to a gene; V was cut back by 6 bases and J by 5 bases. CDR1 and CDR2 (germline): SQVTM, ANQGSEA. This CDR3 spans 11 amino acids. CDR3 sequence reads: CSVGRVDTQYF. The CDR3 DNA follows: TGCAGCGTCGGGAGGGTAGATACGCAGTATTTT.

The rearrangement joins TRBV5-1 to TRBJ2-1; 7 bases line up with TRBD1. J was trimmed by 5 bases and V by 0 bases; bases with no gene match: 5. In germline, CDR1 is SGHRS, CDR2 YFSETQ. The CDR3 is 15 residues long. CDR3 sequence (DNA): TGCGCCAGCAGCTTGGCGGGGACAGTACACAATGAGCAGTTCTTC. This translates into CASSLAGTVHNEQFF.

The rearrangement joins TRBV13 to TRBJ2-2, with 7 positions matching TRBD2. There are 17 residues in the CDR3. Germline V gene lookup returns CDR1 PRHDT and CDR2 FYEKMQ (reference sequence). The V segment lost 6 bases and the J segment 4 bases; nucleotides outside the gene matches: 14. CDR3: CASRSALGGSGTGELFF. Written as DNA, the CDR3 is TGTGCCAGCAGAAGTGCTCTCGGGGGGTCGGGCACCGGGGAGCTGTTTTTT.

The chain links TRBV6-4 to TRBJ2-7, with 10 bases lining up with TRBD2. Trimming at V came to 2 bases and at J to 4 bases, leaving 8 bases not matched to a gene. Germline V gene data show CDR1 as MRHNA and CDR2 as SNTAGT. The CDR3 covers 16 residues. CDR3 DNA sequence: TGTGCCAGCAGTGACCTTCTAGCGGGAGACCTATACGAGCAGTACTTC. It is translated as CASSDLLAGDLYEQYF.

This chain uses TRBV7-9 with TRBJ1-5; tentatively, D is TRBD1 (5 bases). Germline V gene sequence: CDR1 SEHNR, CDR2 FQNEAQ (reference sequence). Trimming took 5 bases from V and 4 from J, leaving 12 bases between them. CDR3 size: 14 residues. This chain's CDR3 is CASSLTDLNQPQHF. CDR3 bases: TGTGCCAGCAGCCTGACAGACTTAAATCAGCCCCAGCATTTT.

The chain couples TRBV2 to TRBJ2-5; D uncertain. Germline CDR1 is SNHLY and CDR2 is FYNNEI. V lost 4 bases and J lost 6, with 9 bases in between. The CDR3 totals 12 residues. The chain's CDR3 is CASSASEKTQYF. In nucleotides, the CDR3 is TGTGCCAGCAGTGCCTCCGAGAAGACCCAGTACTTC.

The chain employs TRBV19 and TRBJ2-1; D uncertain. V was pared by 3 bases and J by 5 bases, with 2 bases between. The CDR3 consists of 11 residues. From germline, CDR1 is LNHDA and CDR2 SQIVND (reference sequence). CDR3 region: CASSINNEQFF. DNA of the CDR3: TGTGCCAGTAGTATTAACAATGAGCAGTTCTTC. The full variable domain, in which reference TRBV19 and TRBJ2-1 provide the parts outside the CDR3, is DGGITQSPKYLFRKEGQNVTLSCEQNLNHDAMYWYRQDPGQGLRLIYYSQIVNDFQKGDIAEGYSVSREKKESFPLTVTSAQKNPTAFYLCASSINNEQFFGPGTRLTVL.

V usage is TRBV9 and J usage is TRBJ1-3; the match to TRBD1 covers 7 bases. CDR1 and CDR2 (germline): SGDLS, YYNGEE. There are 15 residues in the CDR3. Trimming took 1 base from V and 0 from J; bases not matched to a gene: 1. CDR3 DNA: TGTGCCAGCAGCGTACAGGGGGGCTCTGGAAACACCATATATTTT. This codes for CASSVQGGSGNTIYF.

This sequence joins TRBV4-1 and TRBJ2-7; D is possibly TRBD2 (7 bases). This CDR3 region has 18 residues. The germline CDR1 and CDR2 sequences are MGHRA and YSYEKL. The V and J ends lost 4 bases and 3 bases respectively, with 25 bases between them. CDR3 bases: TGCGCCAGCAGCCTGGCGCTTGTTCTAGTGGGGGGGCTCTACGAGCAGTACTTC. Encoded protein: CASSLALVLVGGLYEQYF.

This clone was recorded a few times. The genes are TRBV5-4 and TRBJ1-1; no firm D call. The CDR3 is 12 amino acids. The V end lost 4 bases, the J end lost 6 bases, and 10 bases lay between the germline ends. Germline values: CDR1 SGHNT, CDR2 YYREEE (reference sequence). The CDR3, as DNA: TGTGCCAGCAGCGTAGCCAACGCTGAAGCTTTCTTT. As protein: CASSVANAEAFF.

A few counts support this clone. The CDR3 nucleotides are TGTGCCAGCAGTCCCGGGACAGGGGCCGGAAAAGAGACCCAGTACTTC. This gives the protein CASSPGTGAGKETQYF. This rearrangement joins TRBV28 to TRBJ2-5, with 10 bases matching TRBD1. The germline CDR1 and CDR2 sequences are MDHEN and SYDVKM. The CDR3 is 16 residues long. The junction had 9 bases not matched to a gene; V was cut back by 5 bases and J by 3 bases.

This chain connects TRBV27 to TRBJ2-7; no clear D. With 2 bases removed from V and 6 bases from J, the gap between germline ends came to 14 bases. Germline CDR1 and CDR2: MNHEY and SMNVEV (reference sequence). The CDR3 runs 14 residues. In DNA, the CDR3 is TGTGCCAGCAGTTTAAAGGCCACAGCCCGCGAGCAGTACTTC. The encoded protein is CASSLKATAREQYF.

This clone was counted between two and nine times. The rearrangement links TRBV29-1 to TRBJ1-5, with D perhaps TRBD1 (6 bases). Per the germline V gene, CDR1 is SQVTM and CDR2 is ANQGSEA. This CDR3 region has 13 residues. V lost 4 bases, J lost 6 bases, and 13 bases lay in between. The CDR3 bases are TGCAGCGTTGTGGGGGGAGGGGGTCAGCCCCAGCATTTT. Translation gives CSVVGGGGQPQHF. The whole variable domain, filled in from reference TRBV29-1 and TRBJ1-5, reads SAVISQKPSRDICQRGTSLTIQCQVDSQVTMMFWYRQQPGQSLTLIATANQGSEATYESGFVIDKFPISRPNLTFSTLTVSNMSPEDSSIYLCSVVGGGGQPQHFGDGTRLSIL.

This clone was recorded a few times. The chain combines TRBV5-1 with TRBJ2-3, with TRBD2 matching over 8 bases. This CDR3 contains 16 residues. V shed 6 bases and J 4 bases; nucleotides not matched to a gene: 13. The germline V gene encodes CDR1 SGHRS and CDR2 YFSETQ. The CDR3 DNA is TGCGCCAGCACCATAGGGACTAGTGGGTACGCAGATACGCAGTATTTT. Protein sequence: CASTIGTSGYADTQYF.

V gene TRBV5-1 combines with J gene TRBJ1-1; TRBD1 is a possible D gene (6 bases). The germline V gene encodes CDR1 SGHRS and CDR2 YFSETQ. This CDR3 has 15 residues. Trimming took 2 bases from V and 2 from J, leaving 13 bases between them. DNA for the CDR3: TGCGCCAGCAGCTTCGCGACAGGCAGAAACACTGAAGCTTTCTTT. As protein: CASSFATGRNTEAFF.

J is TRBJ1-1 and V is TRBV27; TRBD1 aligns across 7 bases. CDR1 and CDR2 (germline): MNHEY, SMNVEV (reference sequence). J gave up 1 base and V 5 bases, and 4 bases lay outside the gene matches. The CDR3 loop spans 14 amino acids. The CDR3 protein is CASSPRQGNTEAFF. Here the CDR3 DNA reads TGTGCCAGCAGTCCGAGACAGGGGAACACTGAAGCTTTCTTT.

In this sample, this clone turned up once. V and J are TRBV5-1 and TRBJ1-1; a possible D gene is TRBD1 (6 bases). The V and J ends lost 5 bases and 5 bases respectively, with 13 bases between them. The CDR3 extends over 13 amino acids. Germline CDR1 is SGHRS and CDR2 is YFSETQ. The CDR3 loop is CASRSPGQTEAFF. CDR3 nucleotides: TGCGCCAGCAGAAGCCCGGGACAAACTGAAGCTTTCTTT. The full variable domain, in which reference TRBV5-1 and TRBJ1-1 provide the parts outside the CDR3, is KAGVTQTPRYLIKTRGQQVTLSCSPISGHRSVSWYQQTPGQGLQFLFEYFSETQRNKGNFPGRFSGRQFSNSRSEMNVSTLELGDSALYLCASRSPGQTEAFFGQGTRLTVV.

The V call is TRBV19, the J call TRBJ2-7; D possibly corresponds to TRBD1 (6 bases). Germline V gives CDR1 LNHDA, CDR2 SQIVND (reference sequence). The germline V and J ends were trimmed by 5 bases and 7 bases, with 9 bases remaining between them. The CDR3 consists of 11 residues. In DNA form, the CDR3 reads TGTGCCAGTAGTGCTCAGGGGGAGCAGTACTTC. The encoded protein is CASSAQGEQYF.

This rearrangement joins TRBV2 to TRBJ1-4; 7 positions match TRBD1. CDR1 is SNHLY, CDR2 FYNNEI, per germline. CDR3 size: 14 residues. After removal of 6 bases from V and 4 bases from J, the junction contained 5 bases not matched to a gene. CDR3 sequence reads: CASRTGQFNEKLFF. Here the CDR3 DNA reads TGTGCCAGCAGGACGGGACAGTTTAATGAAAAACTGTTTTTT.

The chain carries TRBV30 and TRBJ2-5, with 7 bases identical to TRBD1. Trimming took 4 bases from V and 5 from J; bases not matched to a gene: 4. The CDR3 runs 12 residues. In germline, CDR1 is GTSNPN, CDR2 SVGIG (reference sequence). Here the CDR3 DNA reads TGTGCCTGGACAGGGGGTGGGGAGACCCAGTACTTC. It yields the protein CAWTGGGETQYF.

The CDR3 nucleotides are TGTGCCAGCAGCCATGAGGTGATCTCCTACGAGCAGTACTTC. Amino acid sequence: CASSHEVISYEQYF. This chain connects TRBV11-2 to TRBJ2-7; D not certain. Germline V CDR1 and CDR2: SGHAT, FQNNGV. The length of the CDR3 is 14 residues. Trimming shortened V by 5 bases and J by 0 bases, and 11 bases separated the two germline ends.